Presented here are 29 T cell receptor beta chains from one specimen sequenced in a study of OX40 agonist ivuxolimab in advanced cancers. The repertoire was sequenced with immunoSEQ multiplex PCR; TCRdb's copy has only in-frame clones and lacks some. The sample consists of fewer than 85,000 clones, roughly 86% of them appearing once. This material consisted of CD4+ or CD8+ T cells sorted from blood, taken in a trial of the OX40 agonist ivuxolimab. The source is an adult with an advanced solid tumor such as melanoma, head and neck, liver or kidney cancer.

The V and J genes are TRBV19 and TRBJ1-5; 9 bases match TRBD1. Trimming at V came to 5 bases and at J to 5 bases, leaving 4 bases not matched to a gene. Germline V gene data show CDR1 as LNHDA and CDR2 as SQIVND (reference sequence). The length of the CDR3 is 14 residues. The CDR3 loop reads CASSSQGAYQPQHF. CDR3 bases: TGTGCCAGTAGTTCACAGGGGGCGTATCAGCCCCAGCATTTT.

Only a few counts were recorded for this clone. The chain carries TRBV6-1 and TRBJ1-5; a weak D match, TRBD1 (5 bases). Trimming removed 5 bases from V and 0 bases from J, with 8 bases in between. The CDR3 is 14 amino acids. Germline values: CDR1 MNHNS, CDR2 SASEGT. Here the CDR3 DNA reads TGTGCCAGCAGTTTGACAGATAGCAATCAGCCCCAGCATTTT. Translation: CASSLTDSNQPQHF.

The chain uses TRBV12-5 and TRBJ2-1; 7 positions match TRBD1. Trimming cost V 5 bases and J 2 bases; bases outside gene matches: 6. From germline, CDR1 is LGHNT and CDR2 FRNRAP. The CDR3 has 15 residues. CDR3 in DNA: TGTGCTAGTGGTACCGGGACAGCAGCCTACAATGAGCAGTTCTTC. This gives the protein CASGTGTAAYNEQFF.

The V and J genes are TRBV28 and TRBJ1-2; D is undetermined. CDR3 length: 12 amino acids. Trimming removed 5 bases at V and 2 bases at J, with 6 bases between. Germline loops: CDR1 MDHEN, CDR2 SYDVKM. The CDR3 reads CASSTINYGYTF. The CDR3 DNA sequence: TGTGCCAGCAGTACAATCAACTATGGCTACACCTTC.

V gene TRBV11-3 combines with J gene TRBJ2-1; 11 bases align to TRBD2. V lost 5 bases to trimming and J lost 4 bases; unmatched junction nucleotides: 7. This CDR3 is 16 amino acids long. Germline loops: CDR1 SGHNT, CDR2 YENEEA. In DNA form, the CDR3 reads TGTGCCAGCAGCCGTACTCTAGCGGGGGGTTACAATGAGCAGTTCTTC. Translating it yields CASSRTLAGGYNEQFF.

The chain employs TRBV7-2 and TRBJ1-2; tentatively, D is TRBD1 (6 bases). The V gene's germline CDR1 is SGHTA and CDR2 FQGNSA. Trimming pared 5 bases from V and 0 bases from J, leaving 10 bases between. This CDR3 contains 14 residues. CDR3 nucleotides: TGTGCCAGCAGCCCAAACAGGGCTAACTATGGCTACACCTTC. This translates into CASSPNRANYGYTF.

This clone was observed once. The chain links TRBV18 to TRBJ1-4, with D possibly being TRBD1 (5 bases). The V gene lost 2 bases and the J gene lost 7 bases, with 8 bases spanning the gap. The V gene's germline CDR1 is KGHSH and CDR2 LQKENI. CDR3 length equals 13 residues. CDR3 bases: TGTGCCAGCTCACCAGGGGCGAGTGAAAAACTGTTTTTT. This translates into CASSPGASEKLFF.

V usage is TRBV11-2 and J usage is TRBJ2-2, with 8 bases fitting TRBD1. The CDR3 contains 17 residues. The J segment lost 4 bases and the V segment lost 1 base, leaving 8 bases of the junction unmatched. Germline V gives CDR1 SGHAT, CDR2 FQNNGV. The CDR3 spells CASSLGLAGGGTGELFF. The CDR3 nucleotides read TGTGCCAGCAGCTTAGGTTTGGCAGGGGGCGGCACCGGGGAGCTGTTTTTT.

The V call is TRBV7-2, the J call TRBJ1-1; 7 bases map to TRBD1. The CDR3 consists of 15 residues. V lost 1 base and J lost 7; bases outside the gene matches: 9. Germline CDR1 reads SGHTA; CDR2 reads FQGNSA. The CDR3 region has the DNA TGTGCCAGCAGCTTAGACCCACACAGGGGCGGTGAAGCTTTCTTT. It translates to CASSLDPHRGGEAFF.

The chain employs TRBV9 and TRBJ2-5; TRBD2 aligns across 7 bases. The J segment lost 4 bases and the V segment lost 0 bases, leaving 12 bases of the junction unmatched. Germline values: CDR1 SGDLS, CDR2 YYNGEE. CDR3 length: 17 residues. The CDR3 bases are TGTGCCAGCAGCGTAGATGGGAGGGTAGTAGGCTCAGAGACCCAGTACTTC. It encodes CASSVDGRVVGSETQYF.

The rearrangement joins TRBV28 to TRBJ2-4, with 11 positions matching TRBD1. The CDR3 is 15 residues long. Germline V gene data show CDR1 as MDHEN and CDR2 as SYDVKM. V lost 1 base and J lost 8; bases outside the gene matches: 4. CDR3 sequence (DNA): TGTGCCAGCAGTTTATTGGGGACAGGGGGGCACATTCAGTACTTC. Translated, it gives CASSLLGTGGHIQYF.

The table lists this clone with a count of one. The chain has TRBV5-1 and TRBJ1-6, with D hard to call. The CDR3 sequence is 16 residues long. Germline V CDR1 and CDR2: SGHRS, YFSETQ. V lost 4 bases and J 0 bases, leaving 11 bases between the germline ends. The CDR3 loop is CASSPGRDSYNSPLHF. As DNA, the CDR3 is TGCGCCAGCAGCCCGGGGAGGGACTCCTATAATTCACCCCTCCACTTT.

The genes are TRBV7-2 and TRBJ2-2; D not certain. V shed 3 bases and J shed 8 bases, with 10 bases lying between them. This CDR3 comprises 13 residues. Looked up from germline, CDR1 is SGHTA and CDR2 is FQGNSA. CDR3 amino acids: CASSLGLPGELFF. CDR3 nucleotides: TGTGCCAGCAGCTTGGGCCTCCCGGGGGAGCTGTTTTTT.

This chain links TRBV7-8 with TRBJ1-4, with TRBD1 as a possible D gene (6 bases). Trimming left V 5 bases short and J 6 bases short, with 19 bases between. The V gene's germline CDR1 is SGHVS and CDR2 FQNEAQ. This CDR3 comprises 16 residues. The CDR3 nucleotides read TGTGCCAGCAGCCCAAAACCCGGGACATCCGATGAAAAACTGTTTTTT. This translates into CASSPKPGTSDEKLFF.

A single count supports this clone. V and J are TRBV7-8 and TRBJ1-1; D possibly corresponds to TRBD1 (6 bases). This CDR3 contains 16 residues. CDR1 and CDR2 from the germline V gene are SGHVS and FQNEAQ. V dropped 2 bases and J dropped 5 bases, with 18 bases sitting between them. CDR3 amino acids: CASSLMTGAAGTEAFF. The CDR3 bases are TGTGCCAGCAGCTTAATGACAGGTGCTGCGGGTACTGAAGCTTTCTTT.

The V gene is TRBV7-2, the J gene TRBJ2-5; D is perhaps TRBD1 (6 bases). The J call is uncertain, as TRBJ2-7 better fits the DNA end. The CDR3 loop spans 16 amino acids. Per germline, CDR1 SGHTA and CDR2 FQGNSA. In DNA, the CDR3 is TGTGCCAGCAGCCGACACCCCGATGGACAGCCCTACGAGCAGTACTTC. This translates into CASSRHPDGQPYEQYF.

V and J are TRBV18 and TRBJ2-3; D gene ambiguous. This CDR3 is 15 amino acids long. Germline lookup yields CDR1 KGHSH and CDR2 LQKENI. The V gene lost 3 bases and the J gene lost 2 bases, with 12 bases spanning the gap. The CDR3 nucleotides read TGTGCCAGCTCACCGGGTGGGGTGACCACAGATACGCAGTATTTT. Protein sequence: CASSPGGVTTDTQYF.

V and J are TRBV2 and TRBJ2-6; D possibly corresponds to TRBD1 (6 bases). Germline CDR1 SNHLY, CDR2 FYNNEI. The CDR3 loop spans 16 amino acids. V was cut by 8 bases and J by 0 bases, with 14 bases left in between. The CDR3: CASASGQTSGANVLTF. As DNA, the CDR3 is TGTGCCAGCGCCTCGGGACAAACCTCTGGGGCCAACGTCCTGACTTTC.

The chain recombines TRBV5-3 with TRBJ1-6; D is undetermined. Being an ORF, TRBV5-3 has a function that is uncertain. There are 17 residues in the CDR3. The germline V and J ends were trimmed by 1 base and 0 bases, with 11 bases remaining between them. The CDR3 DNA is TGTGCCAGAAGCTTGCGGCGGAAGAGCTCCTATAATTCACCCCTCCACTTT. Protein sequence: CARSLRRKSSYNSPLHF.

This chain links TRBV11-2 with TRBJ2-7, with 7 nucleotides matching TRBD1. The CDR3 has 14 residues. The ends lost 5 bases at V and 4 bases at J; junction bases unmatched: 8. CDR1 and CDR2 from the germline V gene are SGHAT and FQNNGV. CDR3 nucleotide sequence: TGTGCCAGCAGCCTCGCCGGGACAGCATACGAGCAGTACTTC. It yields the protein CASSLAGTAYEQYF.

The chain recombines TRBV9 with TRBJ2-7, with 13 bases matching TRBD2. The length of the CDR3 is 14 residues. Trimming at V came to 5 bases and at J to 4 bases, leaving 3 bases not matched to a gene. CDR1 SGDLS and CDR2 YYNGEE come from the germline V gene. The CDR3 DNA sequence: TGTGCCAGCAGTCCGGGACTAGCGGGATACGAGCAGTACTTC. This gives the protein CASSPGLAGYEQYF.

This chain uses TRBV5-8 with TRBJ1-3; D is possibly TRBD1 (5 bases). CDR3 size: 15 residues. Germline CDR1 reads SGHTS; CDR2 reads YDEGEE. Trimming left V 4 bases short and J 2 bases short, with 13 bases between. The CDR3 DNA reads TGTGCCAGCAGCCCCCGAGGGACCCCTGGAAACACCATATATTTT. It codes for CASSPRGTPGNTIYF.

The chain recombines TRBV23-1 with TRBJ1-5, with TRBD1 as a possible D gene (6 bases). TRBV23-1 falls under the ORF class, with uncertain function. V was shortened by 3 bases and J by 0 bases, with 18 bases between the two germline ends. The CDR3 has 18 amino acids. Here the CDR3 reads CASSQARQEGYSNQPQHF. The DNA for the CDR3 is TGCGCCAGCAGTCAGGCGAGACAGGAGGGTTATAGCAATCAGCCCCAGCATTTT.

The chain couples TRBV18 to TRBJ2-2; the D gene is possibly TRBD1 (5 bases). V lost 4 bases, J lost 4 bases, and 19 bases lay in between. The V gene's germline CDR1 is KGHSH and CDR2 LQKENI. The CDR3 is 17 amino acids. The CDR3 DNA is TGTGCCAGCTCACAACAGACAGTCGTTATTGCCACCGGGGAGCTGTTTTTT. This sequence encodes CASSQQTVVIATGELFF.

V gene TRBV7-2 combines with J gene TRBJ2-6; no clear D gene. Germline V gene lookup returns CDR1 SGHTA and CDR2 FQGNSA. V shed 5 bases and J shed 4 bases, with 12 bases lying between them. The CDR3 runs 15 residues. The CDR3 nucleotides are TGTGCCAGCAGCCAAAGCCTCCCCGGGGCCAACGTCCTGACTTTC. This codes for CASSQSLPGANVLTF.

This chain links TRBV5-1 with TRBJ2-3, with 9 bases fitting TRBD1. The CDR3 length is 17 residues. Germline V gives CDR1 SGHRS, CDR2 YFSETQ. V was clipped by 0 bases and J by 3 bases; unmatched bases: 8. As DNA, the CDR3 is TGCGCCAGCAGCTTGGGCCCTATGACAGGGGGGACAGATACGCAGTATTTT. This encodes CASSLGPMTGGTDTQYF. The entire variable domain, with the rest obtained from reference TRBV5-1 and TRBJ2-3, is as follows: KAGVTQTPRYLIKTRGQQVTLSCSPISGHRSVSWYQQTPGQGLQFLFEYFSETQRNKGNFPGRFSGRQFSNSRSEMNVSTLELGDSALYLCASSLGPMTGGTDTQYFGPGTRLTVL.

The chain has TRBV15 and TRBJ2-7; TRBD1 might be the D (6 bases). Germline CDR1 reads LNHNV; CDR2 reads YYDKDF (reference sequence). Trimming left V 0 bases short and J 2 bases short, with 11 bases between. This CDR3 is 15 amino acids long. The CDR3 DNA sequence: TGTGCCACCAGCAGAGACCCCAGGGGTCCCTACGAGCAGTACTTC. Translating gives CATSRDPRGPYEQYF.

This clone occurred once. Here the CDR3 DNA reads TGTGCCAGCAGCTTGAACAGGGGAGGGACCGATGAGCAGTTCTTC. As protein: CASSLNRGGTDEQFF. The chain joins TRBV7-9 to TRBJ2-1; possibly TRBD1 or TRBD2 for D (7 bases each). Germline loops: CDR1 SEHNR, CDR2 FQNEAQ (reference sequence). The CDR3 extends over 15 amino acids. Trimming shortened V by 3 bases and J by 8 bases, and 17 bases separated the two germline ends. Variable domain in full (rest from reference TRBV7-9 and TRBJ2-1): DTGVSQNPRHKITKRGQNVTFRCDPISEHNRLYWYRQTLGQGPEFLTYFQNEAQLEKSRLLSDRFSAERPKGSFSTLEIQRTEQGDSAMYLCASSLNRGGTDEQFFGPGTRLTVL.

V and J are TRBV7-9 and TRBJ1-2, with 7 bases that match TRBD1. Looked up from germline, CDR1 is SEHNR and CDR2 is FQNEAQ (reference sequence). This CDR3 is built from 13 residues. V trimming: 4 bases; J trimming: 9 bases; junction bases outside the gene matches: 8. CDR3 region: CASSYPDRPSYTF. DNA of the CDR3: TGTGCCAGCAGCTATCCGGACAGGCCGAGCTACACCTTC.